A single sample gave rise to the 6 T cell receptor beta chains below, sequenced in a study of blood T cells in healthy people across ages. The use of a sample-barcoded 5' primer and a J-beta primer mix characterized a second PCR of roughly 6 to 11 cycles. One entry per CDR3 protein results from TCRdb running MiXCR on the 5' RACE reads. The data show 800,000 or so distinct CDR3 sequences, around 45% seen once. Sequencing was done on a sample of blood. The receptors here all came from a man aged 80 or over in good health.

This clonotype appeared once. This chain links TRBV7-2 with TRBJ2-1, with 9 bases aligning to TRBD2. Germline CDR1 is SGHTA and CDR2 is FQGNSA. The ends lost 8 bases at V and 4 bases at J; junction bases unmatched: 9. The CDR3 sequence is 15 residues long. The CDR3 reads CASAIAGVSYNEQFF. CDR3 nucleotides: TGTGCCAGCGCTATAGCGGGGGTATCATACAATGAGCAGTTCTTC. Combining the CDR3 with reference TRBV7-2 and TRBJ2-1 gives the whole variable domain GAGVSQSPSNKVTEKGKDVELRCDPISGHTALYWYRQSLGQGLEFLIYFQGNSAPDKSGLPSDRFSAERTGGSVSTLTIQRTQQEDSAVYLCASAIAGVSYNEQFFGPGTRLTVL.

In this sample, this clonotype turned up a few times. The CDR3 is CASTQSVLEKLFF. CDR3 DNA sequence: TGTGCCAGCACCCAATCGGTCCTTGAAAAACTGTTTTTT. This rearrangement joins TRBV12-3 or TRBV12-4 to TRBJ1-4; unclear D gene. V dropped 7 bases and J dropped 7 bases, with 13 bases sitting between them. The CDR3 totals 13 residues.

This clonotype was counted only a few times. The chain combines TRBV28 with TRBJ1-6; a possible D gene is TRBD1 (5 bases). Per germline, CDR1 MDHEN and CDR2 SYDVKM. There are 14 residues in the CDR3. V was trimmed by 3 bases and J by 9 bases, leaving 12 bases between them. This CDR3 reads CASSLGVQGSPLHF. The DNA of the CDR3 is TGTGCCAGCAGTTTGGGCGTCCAGGGTTCACCCCTCCACTTT. Drawing the rest from reference TRBV28 and TRBJ1-6, the complete variable domain is DVKVTQSSRYLVKRTGEKVFLECVQDMDHENMFWYRQDPGLGLRLIYFSYDVKMKEKGDIPEGYSVSREKKERFSLILESASTNQTSMYLCASSLGVQGSPLHFGNGTRLTVT.

The V and J genes are TRBV4-3 and TRBJ2-7; D ambiguous. CDR1 is LGHNA and CDR2 is YSLEER in the germline V gene. Trimming pared 1 base from V and 3 bases from J, leaving 19 bases between. This CDR3 has 17 amino acids. CDR3 protein: CASSQGVVTTKSYEQYF. The CDR3 bases are TGCGCCAGCAGCCAAGGAGTCGTGACGACGAAGAGCTACGAGCAGTACTTC.

The V call is TRBV30, the J call TRBJ2-5; 9 bases line up with TRBD1. The V segment lost 3 bases and the J segment 5 bases; nucleotides outside the gene matches: 13. CDR1 is GTSNPN, CDR2 SVGIG, per germline (reference sequence). The CDR3 contains 16 residues. For the CDR3, the DNA is TGTGCCTGGAGCCAGACAGGGGGTTCTCGCACCGAGACCCAGTACTTC. Protein: CAWSQTGGSRTETQYF. The full variable domain, rest sourced from reference TRBV30 and TRBJ2-5, is SQTIHQWPATLVQPVGSPLSLECTVEGTSNPNLYWYRQAAGRGLQLLFYSVGIGQISSEVPQNLSASRPQDRQFILSSKKLLLSDSGFYLCAWSQTGGSRTETQYFGPGTRLLVL.

The gene calls are TRBV28 and TRBJ2-7; TRBD2 agrees at 7 bases. The CDR3 runs 16 residues. Germline V gene sequence: CDR1 MDHEN, CDR2 SYDVKM. Trimming cost V 7 bases and J 7 bases; bases outside gene matches: 19. This chain's CDR3 is CASISLAAGDVYEQYF. CDR3 in DNA: TGTGCCAGCATATCCCTAGCGGCGGGAGATGTCTATGAGCAGTACTTC.